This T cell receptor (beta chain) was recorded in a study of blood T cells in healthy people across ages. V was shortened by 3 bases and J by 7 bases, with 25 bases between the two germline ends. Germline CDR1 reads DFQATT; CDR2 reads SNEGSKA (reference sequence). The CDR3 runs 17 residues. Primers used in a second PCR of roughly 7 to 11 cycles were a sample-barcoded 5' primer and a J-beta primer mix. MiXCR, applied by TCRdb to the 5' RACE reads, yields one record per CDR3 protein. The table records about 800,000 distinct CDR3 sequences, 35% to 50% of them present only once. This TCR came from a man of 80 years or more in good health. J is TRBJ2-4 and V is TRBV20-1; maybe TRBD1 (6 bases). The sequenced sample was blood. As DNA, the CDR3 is TGCAGTGCTAGCCCCCCCGGACAGACCACATCTGGGAACATTCAGTACTTC. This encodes CSASPPGQTTSGNIQYF.